This entry lists 28 T cell receptor beta chains sequenced from one sample in a study of neurological immune-mediated disorders. MiXCR was run by TCRdb on the 5' RACE reads, yielding one entry per CDR3 protein. The sample has under 15,000 distinct CDR3 sequences, roughly an eighth seen once. Sequences were obtained from CD8+ T cells from blood. All receptors derive from a female donor with HTLV-1-associated myelopathy (HAM/TSP).

In this sample, this clonotype turned up many times. The J gene is TRBJ2-3, the V gene TRBV6-4; 10 bases agree with TRBD2. This CDR3 contains 15 residues. The V segment lost 6 bases and the J segment 1 base; nucleotides outside the gene matches: 4. CDR1 and CDR2 (germline): MRHNA, SNTAGT. The CDR3: CASSVTSGGTDTQYF. The CDR3 DNA is TGTGCCAGCAGCGTAACTAGCGGGGGCACAGATACGCAGTATTTT.

The sample holds many counts of this clonotype. This chain's CDR3 is CASSSPDSRIEAFF. The CDR3, as DNA: TGTGCCAGCAGTTCCCCGGACTCCCGAATAGAAGCTTTCTTT. This sequence joins TRBV12-3 or TRBV12-4 and TRBJ1-1; unclear D gene. This CDR3 region has 14 residues. Between the trimmed V and J ends, which lost 4 bases and 8 bases, there was a span of 17 bases.

This clonotype was found many times. The chain uses TRBV27 and TRBJ2-7, with D possibly TRBD1 on 6 matching bases. The germline V gene has CDR1 MNHEY and CDR2 SMNVEV (reference sequence). CDR3 length: 14 amino acids. Trimming removed 3 bases from V and 2 bases from J, with 11 bases in between. CDR3 residues: CASSLWGRPYEQYF. CDR3 nucleotides: TGTGCCAGCAGTTTGTGGGGGCGCCCCTACGAGCAGTACTTC.

This clonotype was seen repeatedly, ten times or more. The chain has TRBV27 and TRBJ1-4, with TRBD1 as a possible D gene (5 bases). The CDR3 totals 14 residues. Trimming removed 6 bases from V and 6 bases from J, with 14 bases in between. The germline V gene has CDR1 MNHEY and CDR2 SMNVEV (reference sequence). This CDR3 is CASSYGSGYEKLFF. CDR3 nucleotide sequence: TGTGCCAGCAGCTATGGGTCAGGGTATGAAAAACTGTTTTTT.

This clonotype was observed many times. V usage is TRBV20-1 and J usage is TRBJ2-1; TRBD2 matches 12 bases. Per germline, CDR1 DFQATT and CDR2 SNEGSKA (reference sequence). V gave up 2 bases and J gave up 7 bases; unmatched junction bases: 24. The CDR3 runs 21 residues. CDR3 region: CSARPLLGLAGGGRGANEQFF. The CDR3 DNA is TGCAGTGCTAGACCCCTCCTCGGGCTAGCGGGAGGGGGTAGGGGGGCGAATGAGCAGTTCTTC.

This clonotype came up many times. V and J are TRBV12-3 or TRBV12-4 and TRBJ2-7, with D unresolved. V dropped 4 bases and J dropped 3 bases, with 13 bases sitting between them. CDR3 length: 14 residues. The CDR3 DNA reads as TGTGCCAGCAGTTCCGCTGAGCATCGCTACGAGCAGTACTTC. This codes for CASSSAEHRYEQYF.

This clonotype was recorded many times. V gene TRBV9 combines with J gene TRBJ2-3; D is perhaps TRBD1 (6 bases). Germline V CDR1 and CDR2: SGDLS, YYNGEE. The CDR3 is 15 residues long. V was clipped by 3 bases and J by 2 bases, with 13 bases between them. CDR3 DNA sequence: TGTGCCAGCAGCGCGACCGGACAGCCCACAGATACGCAGTATTTT. It codes for CASSATGQPTDTQYF.

This clonotype has a count of ten or more. V and J are TRBV27 and TRBJ1-1; 7 nucleotides match TRBD1. CDR1 and CDR2 (germline): MNHEY, SMNVEV (reference sequence). The CDR3 extends over 17 amino acids. V dropped 1 base and J dropped 2; count of bases not matched to a gene: 10. Here the CDR3 DNA reads TGTGCCAGCAGTTTATTAAAGGTACAGGGGAGAAACACTGAAGCTTTCTTT. This gives the protein CASSLLKVQGRNTEAFF.

This clonotype was observed many times. V usage is TRBV9 and J usage is TRBJ1-1; D uncertain. V was cut by 1 base and J by 0 bases, with 4 bases left in between. In germline, CDR1 is SGDLS, CDR2 YYNGEE. This CDR3 has 13 amino acids. The CDR3 reads CASSVRVNTEAFF. The CDR3, as DNA: TGTGCCAGCAGCGTAAGGGTGAACACTGAAGCTTTCTTT.

This clonotype came up many times. The chain combines TRBV9 with TRBJ2-1; 12 positions agree with TRBD2. This CDR3 is built from 16 residues. Per germline, CDR1 SGDLS and CDR2 YYNGEE. With V trimmed by 4 bases and J by 1 base, 3 bases remained unmatched. The CDR3 nucleotides are TGTGCCAGCAGCCCAGGACTAGCGGGATCCTACAATGAGCAGTTCTTC. It codes for CASSPGLAGSYNEQFF.

The rearrangement joins TRBV5-1 to TRBJ2-1, with 7 bases that match TRBD2. The CDR3 has 17 residues. V lost 4 bases, J lost 3 bases, and 13 bases stayed unmatched. From germline, CDR1 is SGHRS and CDR2 YFSETQ. This chain's CDR3 is CASSPTERGVFYNEQFF. The CDR3 nucleotides read TGCGCCAGCAGCCCAACCGAGCGGGGAGTCTTCTACAATGAGCAGTTCTTC. Looking up the rest from reference TRBV5-1 and TRBJ2-1 gives the full variable domain: KAGVTQTPRYLIKTRGQQVTLSCSPISGHRSVSWYQQTPGQGLQFLFEYFSETQRNKGNFPGRFSGRQFSNSRSEMNVSTLELGDSALYLCASSPTERGVFYNEQFFGPGTRLTVL.

The V gene is TRBV7-6, the J gene TRBJ1-1, with no clear D. This CDR3 contains 13 residues. V lost 3 bases and J 10 bases, leaving 15 bases between the germline ends. Germline-derived CDR1 and CDR2 are SGHVS and FNYEAQ. The CDR3, as DNA: TGTGCCAGCAGCTTGTACGAAAGTGAACCAGCTTTCTTT. Its protein is CASSLYESEPAFF.

This clonotype has ten or more counts. The chain is built from TRBV6-6 and TRBJ2-1, with D tentatively TRBD1 or TRBD2 (5 bases each). Germline V gives CDR1 MNHNY, CDR2 SVGAGI (reference sequence). The CDR3 has 14 amino acids. Deletions cut 5 bases from V and 7 bases from J, with 15 bases between. CDR3 residues: CASSPGTYPNEQFF. DNA for the CDR3: TGTGCCAGCAGTCCCGGGACCTACCCGAATGAGCAGTTCTTC.

This clonotype was counted ten times or more. V usage is TRBV7-2 and J usage is TRBJ2-1, with 7 bases fitting TRBD2. The CDR3 loop spans 16 amino acids. V lost 0 bases to trimming and J lost 7 bases; unmatched junction nucleotides: 9. From germline, CDR1 is SGHTA and CDR2 FQGNSA. CDR3 amino acids: CASSLALRELRNEQFF. The CDR3 DNA reads TGTGCCAGCAGCTTAGCGTTGCGGGAGCTTAGGAATGAGCAGTTCTTC.

This clonotype was seen repeatedly, ten times or more. The genes are TRBV7-8 and TRBJ1-5; D is undetermined. Trimming took off 3 bases at V and 5 bases at J, with 17 bases between the two ends. Germline V gene sequence: CDR1 SGHVS, CDR2 FQNEAQ. This CDR3 spans 16 amino acids. This CDR3 is CASSLARLPWYQPQHF. The CDR3 nucleotides read TGTGCCAGCAGCTTGGCGCGACTGCCGTGGTATCAGCCCCAGCATTTT. Filled out from reference TRBV7-8 and TRBJ1-5, the complete variable domain reads GAGVSQSPRYKVAKRGQDVALRCDPISGHVSLFWYQQALGQGPEFLTYFQNEAQLDKSGLPSDRFFAERPEGSVSTLKIQRTQQEDSAVYLCASSLARLPWYQPQHFGDGTRLSIL.

This clonotype was counted many times. This chain uses TRBV6-5 with TRBJ1-4, with D possibly matching TRBD1 (6 bases). Germline V gene lookup returns CDR1 MNHEY and CDR2 SVGAGI. V was pared by 1 base and J by 7 bases, with 13 bases between. This CDR3 has 15 residues. The chain's CDR3 is CASSYFNGGSEKLFF. The CDR3 DNA reads as TGTGCCAGCAGTTACTTCAACGGGGGCTCTGAAAAACTGTTTTTT.

This clonotype came up many times. This chain uses TRBV7-9 with TRBJ2-1, with TRBD1 identical over 8 bases. This CDR3 is 15 amino acids long. V lost 0 bases and J lost 4; bases outside the gene matches: 2. Per germline, CDR1 SEHNR and CDR2 FQNEAQ (reference sequence). The chain's CDR3 is CASSLARDRYNEQFF. CDR3 nucleotides: TGTGCCAGCAGCTTAGCGCGGGACAGGTACAATGAGCAGTTCTTC.

The DNA for the CDR3 is TGTGCCAGCACCATAACAGGGATGGGTAAGCCCCAGCATTTT. Translated, it gives CASTITGMGKPQHF. The chain carries TRBV28 and TRBJ1-5; the D gene is possibly TRBD1 (6 bases). The CDR3 has 14 residues. Trimming took off 7 bases at V and 8 bases at J, with 18 bases between the two ends. Germline CDR1 reads MDHEN; CDR2 reads SYDVKM.

Many counts were recorded for this clonotype. The rearrangement uses TRBV5-1 and TRBJ1-5; 7 nucleotides line up with TRBD1. The CDR3 has 15 amino acids. The germline gives CDR1 SGHRS, CDR2 YFSETQ. Unmatched junction bases numbered 4, after V lost 1 base and J lost 3 bases. This CDR3 reads CASSLSDRPNQPQHF. The CDR3 nucleotides are TGCGCCAGCAGCTTGTCGGACAGGCCCAATCAGCCCCAGCATTTT.

This clonotype was seen many times. V usage is TRBV27 and J usage is TRBJ2-2; 8 bases match TRBD2. This CDR3 region has 15 residues. Germline CDR1 is MNHEY and CDR2 is SMNVEV (reference sequence). Germline trimming cut 5 bases from V and 1 base from J; bases unmatched to any gene: 3. The CDR3 loop reads CASSPRGGNTGELFF. The CDR3 region has the DNA TGTGCCAGCAGTCCTCGGGGGGGGAACACCGGGGAGCTGTTTTTT.

At least ten counts were recorded for this clonotype. The rearrangement links TRBV4-3 to TRBJ2-6; no firm D call. Trimming cost V 0 bases and J 4 bases, with 7 bases left between them. CDR3 length: 15 residues. Looked up from germline, CDR1 is LGHNA and CDR2 is YSLEER. The CDR3 DNA reads as TGCGCCAGCAGCCAAGATTCGAGCGGGGCCAACGTCCTGACTTTC. The encoded protein is CASSQDSSGANVLTF.

This chain joins TRBV15 and TRBJ1-1; D call uncertain. Germline V gene data show CDR1 as LNHNV and CDR2 as YYDKDF (reference sequence). V lost 4 bases and J 1 base, leaving 7 bases between the germline ends. The CDR3 totals 13 residues. The CDR3 bases are TGTGCCACCAGCATACACTGGAACACTGAAGCTTTCTTT. Amino acids: CATSIHWNTEAFF.

This clonotype came up many times. This rearrangement joins TRBV20-1 to TRBJ2-7, with a tentative D call TRBD2 (6 bases). CDR1 is DFQATT and CDR2 is SNEGSKA in the germline V gene (reference sequence). Trimming removed 4 bases from V and 2 bases from J, with 12 bases in between. This CDR3 is 13 amino acids long. The CDR3 DNA follows: TGCAGTGCTACGGGGCGGGATACCTACGAGCAGTACTTC. Translated, it gives CSATGRDTYEQYF.

The chain carries TRBV9 and TRBJ2-7; 10 bases map to TRBD2. Looked up from germline, CDR1 is SGDLS and CDR2 is YYNGEE. With 3 bases clipped from V and 6 bases from J, the junction kept 6 bases outside the gene matches. This CDR3 has 14 residues. This CDR3 reads CASSEGTSGVEQYF. DNA of the CDR3: TGTGCCAGCAGCGAGGGTACTAGCGGGGTCGAGCAGTACTTC.

This clonotype was counted many times. The chain is built from TRBV20-1 and TRBJ1-6, with a possible D match to TRBD1 (5 bases). CDR3 length: 16 residues. In germline, CDR1 is DFQATT, CDR2 SNEGSKA (reference sequence). V was clipped by 4 bases and J by 0 bases, with 13 bases between them. The CDR3 DNA follows: TGCAGTGCTAAATCAGGGTCCGGCTCCTATAATTCACCCCTCCACTTT. Translated, it gives CSAKSGSGSYNSPLHF.

At least ten counts were recorded for this clonotype. The chain employs TRBV7-9 and TRBJ2-7, with D unclear. Between the trimmed V and J ends, which lost 4 bases and 6 bases, there was a span of 10 bases. Per germline, CDR1 SEHNR and CDR2 FQNEAQ (reference sequence). The CDR3 runs to 12 residues. The CDR3 sequence is CASSSRSGEQYF. The CDR3 region has the DNA TGTGCCAGCAGCTCCCGTTCGGGCGAGCAGTACTTC.

This clonotype occurred a few times. The rearrangement uses TRBV11-2 and TRBJ2-1; 9 bases agree with TRBD2. The germline CDR1 and CDR2 sequences are SGHAT and FQNNGV. The trim removed 7 bases at V and 0 bases at J, leaving 7 bases unmatched. This CDR3 is 16 amino acids long. CDR3 coding DNA: TGTGCCAGCAACGGCGGAGCGGGAGGCTCCTACAATGAGCAGTTCTTC. It translates to CASNGGAGGSYNEQFF.

This clonotype was found many times. V usage is TRBV29-1 and J usage is TRBJ2-7; maybe TRBD1 (6 bases). CDR3 length: 13 residues. V lost 4 bases to trimming and J lost 1 base, with 11 bases between them. Germline lookup yields CDR1 SQVTM and CDR2 ANQGSEA. The CDR3 is CSVVGTTSYEQYF. The CDR3 nucleotides are TGCAGCGTTGTCGGGACAACTTCCTACGAGCAGTACTTC.